A single T cell receptor beta chain is shown here with its context. Measured with immunoSEQ multiplex PCR; TCRdb has only the in-frame clones, and not every one. The sample shows about 96,000 clones, roughly 80% of them seen only once. Samples of blood were obtained at baseline, on cycle 4 day 1, and on cycle 7 day 1. V gave up 0 bases and J gave up 7 bases, with 5 bases separating them. Germline V gene data show CDR1 as SGHRS and CDR2 as YFSETQ. There are 12 residues in the CDR3. These data originate in a study of OX40 agonist ivuxolimab in advanced cancers. The sample was CD4+ or CD8+ T cells sorted from blood, taken in a trial of the OX40 agonist ivuxolimab. The TCR comes from an adult with an advanced solid tumor such as melanoma, head and neck, liver or kidney cancer. V and J are TRBV5-1 and TRBJ2-1, with no clear D. CDR3 in amino acids: CASSLGGNEQFF. CDR3 nucleotides: TGCGCCAGCAGCTTGGGGGGAAATGAGCAGTTCTTC.